The source of this TCR beta chain is a study of OX40 agonist ivuxolimab in advanced cancers. The study in broad terms: Ivuxolimab was a fully human IgG2 agonistic monoclonal antibody targeting the costimulatory receptor OX40 (CD134). Intravenous ivuxolimab was administered to patients every 2 weeks at six dose levels: 0.01, 0.1, 0.3, 1.5, 3 and 10 mg/kg. Among the roughly 54 dose-escalation patients, around 19 had hepatocellular carcinoma, roughly 15 melanoma, 9 renal cell carcinoma and 9 head and neck cancer. The dose-escalation cohort was over 70% male with a mean age of about 60 years, ranging from roughly 23 to 80. Patients were allowed to have had prior anti-PD-1, anti-PD-L1 or anti-CTLA-4 therapy, and 30% to 40% of the dose-escalation patients had been treated with checkpoint inhibitors. Partial responses occurred in three dose-escalation patients, of whom one had hepatocellular carcinoma and two had cutaneous melanoma. The purpose of peripheral TCRbeta sequencing was to test whether ivuxolimab changed TCR sequence diversity and led to clonal T-cell expansion. The paper describes the monotherapy dose-escalation part (N ≈ 51 patients) of the phase I trial of ivuxolimab. Here is what the overall study found, with its caveats: Low levels of normalized T-cell clonal expansion were also seen in some nonresponding patients. At doses from 0.1 to 3.0 mg/kg, clonal expansion was seen in both CD4+ and CD8+ blood T cells between baseline and week 6. After ivuxolimab, more expanded clones were found on average in CD8+ T cells than in CD4+ T cells. In the 0.1-3.0 mg/kg groups, partial responders had among the lowest normalized peripheral clonal expansion, particularly in CD8+ T cells. The antigen specificity of the clonally expanded peripheral T cells was not determined.

The CDR3 contains 15 residues, cysteine and phenylalanine counted. CDR3 DNA only is kept here, 45 bases in frame from base 1. V is reduced by 0 bases and J by 6 bases, leaving a spacing of 13 bases between them. CDR1 and CDR2 (SGHDN, FVKESK) derive from the germline V gene. Genomic DNA was extracted from sorted cells for sequencing of the TCRbeta CDR3 region. The immunoSEQ Assay was used for sequencing of TCRbeta CDR3 regions. TCRdb holds this immuneACCESS table with in-frame rearrangements only. Some clones are missing; in checked studies, unresolved V genes explain under half, and the rest has no known cause. The sample profile shows 99,000 or so clones; roughly four fifths of them were found once. 5.5% of the sample rests with the top ten. Patients with a history of autoimmune disease or receiving systemic immunosuppression were excluded from the trial. Peripheral blood for TCR sequencing was collected from all dose cohorts at baseline, on cycle 4 day 1, and on cycle 7 day 1. Samples came from an open-label, multicenter, first-in-human phase I dose-escalation trial of ivuxolimab. Adults with locally advanced or metastatic head and neck squamous cell, hepatocellular, melanoma or renal cell carcinoma were enrolled in the trial. Before TCR sequencing, CD4+ T cells and CD8+ T cells from peripheral blood were sorted into separate populations.

This clone has a single count. The antigen this receptor binds is unknown. No base quality information exists; no much larger clone differs at one position. The rearranged chain carries TRBV14 and TRBJ2-3; TRBD1 is perhaps the D gene, given 5 matching bases. The sequence derives from an adult with an advanced solid tumor such as melanoma, head and neck, liver or kidney cancer. The sequences come from CD4+ or CD8+ T cells sorted from blood, collected in a trial of the OX40 agonist ivuxolimab. The CDR3 protein: CASSQDGAFHDTQYF. The nucleotides are TGTGCCAGCAGCCAAGATGGGGCCTTTCACGATACGCAGTATTTT.